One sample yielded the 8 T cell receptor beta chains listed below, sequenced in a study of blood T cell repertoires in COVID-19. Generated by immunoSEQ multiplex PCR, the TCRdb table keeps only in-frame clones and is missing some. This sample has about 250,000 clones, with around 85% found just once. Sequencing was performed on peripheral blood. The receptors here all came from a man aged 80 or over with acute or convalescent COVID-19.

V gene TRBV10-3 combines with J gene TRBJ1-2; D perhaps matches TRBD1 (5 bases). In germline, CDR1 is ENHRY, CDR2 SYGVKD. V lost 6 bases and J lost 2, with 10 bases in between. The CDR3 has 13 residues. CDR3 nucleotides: TGTGCCATCAGGGCGGACATAAACTATGGCTACACCTTC. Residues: CAIRADINYGYTF.

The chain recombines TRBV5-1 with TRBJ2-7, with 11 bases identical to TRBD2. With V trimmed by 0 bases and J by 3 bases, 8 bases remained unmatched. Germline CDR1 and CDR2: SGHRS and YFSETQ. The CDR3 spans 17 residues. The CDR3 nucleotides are TGCGCCAGCAGCTTGGCACTGACTAGCGGGATAGTCTACGAGCAGTACTTC. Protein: CASSLALTSGIVYEQYF. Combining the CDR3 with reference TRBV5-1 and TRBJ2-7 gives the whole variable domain KAGVTQTPRYLIKTRGQQVTLSCSPISGHRSVSWYQQTPGQGLQFLFEYFSETQRNKGNFPGRFSGRQFSNSRSEMNVSTLELGDSALYLCASSLALTSGIVYEQYFGPGTRLTVT.

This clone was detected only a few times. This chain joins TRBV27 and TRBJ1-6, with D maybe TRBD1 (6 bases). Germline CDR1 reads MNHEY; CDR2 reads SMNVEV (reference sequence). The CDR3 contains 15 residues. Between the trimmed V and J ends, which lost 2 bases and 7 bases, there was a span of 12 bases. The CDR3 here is CASSLGGQGNSPLHF. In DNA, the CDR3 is TGTGCCAGCAGTTTAGGGGGACAAGGCAATTCACCCCTCCACTTT.

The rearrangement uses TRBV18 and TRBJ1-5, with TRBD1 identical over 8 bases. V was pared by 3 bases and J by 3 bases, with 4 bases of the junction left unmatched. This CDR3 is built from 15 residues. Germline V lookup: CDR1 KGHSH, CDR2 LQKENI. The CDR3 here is CASSPDRGVNQPQHF. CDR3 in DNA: TGTGCCAGCTCACCCGACAGGGGAGTCAATCAGCCCCAGCATTTT.

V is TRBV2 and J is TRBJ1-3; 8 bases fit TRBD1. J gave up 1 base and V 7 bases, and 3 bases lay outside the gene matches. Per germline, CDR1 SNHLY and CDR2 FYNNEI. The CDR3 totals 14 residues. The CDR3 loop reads CASTRDRSGNTIYF. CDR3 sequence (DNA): TGTGCCAGCACCCGGGACAGGTCTGGAAACACCATATATTTT.

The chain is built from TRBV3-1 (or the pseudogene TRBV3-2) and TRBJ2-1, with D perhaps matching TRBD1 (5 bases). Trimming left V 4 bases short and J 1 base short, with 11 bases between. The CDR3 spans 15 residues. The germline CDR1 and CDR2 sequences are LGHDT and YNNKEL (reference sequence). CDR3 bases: TGTGCCAGCAGCCGGAACAAGGGGTCCTACAATGAGCAGTTCTTC. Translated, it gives CASSRNKGSYNEQFF.

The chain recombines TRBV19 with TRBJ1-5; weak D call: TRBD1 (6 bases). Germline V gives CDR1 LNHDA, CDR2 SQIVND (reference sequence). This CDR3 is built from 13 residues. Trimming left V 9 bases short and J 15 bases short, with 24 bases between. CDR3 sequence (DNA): TGTGCCAGCGCGGCGGAGGTGGGGGCGCCGGGGCATTTT. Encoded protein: CASAAEVGAPGHF.

The CDR3 DNA reads as TGTGCCAGCAGCCCCCAGGGAGGGAGGGCCACAGATACGCAGTATTTT. This sequence encodes CASSPQGGRATDTQYF. The chain has TRBV9 and TRBJ2-3; TRBD2 agrees at 7 bases. V shed 4 bases and J 2 bases; nucleotides not matched to a gene: 10. CDR3 size: 16 residues. Germline CDR1 and CDR2: SGDLS and YYNGEE.